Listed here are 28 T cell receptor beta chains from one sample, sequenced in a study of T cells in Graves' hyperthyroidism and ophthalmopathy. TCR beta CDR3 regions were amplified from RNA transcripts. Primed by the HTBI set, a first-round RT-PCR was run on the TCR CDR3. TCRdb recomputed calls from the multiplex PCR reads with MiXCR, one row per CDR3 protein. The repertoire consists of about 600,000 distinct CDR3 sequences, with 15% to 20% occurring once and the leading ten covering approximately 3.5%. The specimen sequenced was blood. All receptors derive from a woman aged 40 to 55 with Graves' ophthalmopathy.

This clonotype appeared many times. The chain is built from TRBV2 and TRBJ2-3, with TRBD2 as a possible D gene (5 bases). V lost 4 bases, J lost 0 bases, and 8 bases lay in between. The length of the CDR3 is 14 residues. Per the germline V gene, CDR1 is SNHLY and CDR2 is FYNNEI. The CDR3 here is CASSASGSTDTQYF. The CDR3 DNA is TGTGCCAGCAGTGCCAGCGGAAGCACAGATACGCAGTATTTT.

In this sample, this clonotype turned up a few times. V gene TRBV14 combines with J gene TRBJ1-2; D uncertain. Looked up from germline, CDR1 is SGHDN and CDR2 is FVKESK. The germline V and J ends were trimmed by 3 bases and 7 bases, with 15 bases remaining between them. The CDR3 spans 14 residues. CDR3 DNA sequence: TGTGCCAGCAGCCATAAATTGACGGTTGGTGGCTACACCTTC. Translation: CASSHKLTVGGYTF.

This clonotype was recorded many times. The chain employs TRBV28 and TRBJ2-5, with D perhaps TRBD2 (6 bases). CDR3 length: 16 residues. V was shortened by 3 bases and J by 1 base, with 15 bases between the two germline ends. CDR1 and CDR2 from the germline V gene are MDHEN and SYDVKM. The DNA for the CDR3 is TGTGCCAGCAGTTTCCTAGGAGGGGCAGCCCAAGAGACCCAGTACTTC. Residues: CASSFLGGAAQETQYF.

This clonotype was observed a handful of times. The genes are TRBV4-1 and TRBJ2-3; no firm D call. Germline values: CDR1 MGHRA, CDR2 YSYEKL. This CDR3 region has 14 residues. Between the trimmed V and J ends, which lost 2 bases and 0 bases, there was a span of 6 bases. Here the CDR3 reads CASSQPRSTDTQYF. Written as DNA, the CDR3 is TGCGCCAGCAGCCAACCCAGAAGCACAGATACGCAGTATTTT.

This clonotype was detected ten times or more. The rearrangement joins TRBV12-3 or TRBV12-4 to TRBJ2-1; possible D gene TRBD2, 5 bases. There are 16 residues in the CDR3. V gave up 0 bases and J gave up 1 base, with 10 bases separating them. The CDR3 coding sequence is TGTGCCAGCAGTTTAGCGCCCCGGGGTTCCTACAATGAGCAGTTCTTC. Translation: CASSLAPRGSYNEQFF.

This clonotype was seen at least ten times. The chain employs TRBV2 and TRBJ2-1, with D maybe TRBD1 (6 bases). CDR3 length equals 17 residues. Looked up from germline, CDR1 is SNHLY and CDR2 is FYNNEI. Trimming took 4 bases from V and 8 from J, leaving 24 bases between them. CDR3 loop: CASSVKTTTGTRDEQFF. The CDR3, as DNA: TGTGCCAGCAGTGTCAAGACTACCACAGGGACAAGGGATGAGCAGTTCTTC.

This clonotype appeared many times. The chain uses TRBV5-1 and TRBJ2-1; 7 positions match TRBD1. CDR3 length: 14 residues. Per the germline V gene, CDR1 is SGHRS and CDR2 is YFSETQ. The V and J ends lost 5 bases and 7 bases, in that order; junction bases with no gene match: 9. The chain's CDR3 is CASSRGPPLNEQFF. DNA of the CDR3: TGCGCCAGCAGTAGGGGGCCCCCGTTGAATGAGCAGTTCTTC.

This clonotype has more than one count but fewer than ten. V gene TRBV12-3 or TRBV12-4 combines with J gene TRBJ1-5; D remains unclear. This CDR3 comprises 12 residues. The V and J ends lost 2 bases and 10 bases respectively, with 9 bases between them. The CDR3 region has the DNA TGTGCCAGCAGTTTAAAGTCCACACCCCAGCATTTT. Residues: CASSLKSTPQHF.

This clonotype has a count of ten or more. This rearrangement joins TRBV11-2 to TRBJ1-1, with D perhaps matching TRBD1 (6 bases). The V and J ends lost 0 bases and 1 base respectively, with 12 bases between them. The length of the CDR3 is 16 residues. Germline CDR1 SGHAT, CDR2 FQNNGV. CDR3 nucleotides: TGTGCCAGCAGCTTAGATACGGGGGCGAAGAACACTGAAGCTTTCTTT. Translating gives CASSLDTGAKNTEAFF.

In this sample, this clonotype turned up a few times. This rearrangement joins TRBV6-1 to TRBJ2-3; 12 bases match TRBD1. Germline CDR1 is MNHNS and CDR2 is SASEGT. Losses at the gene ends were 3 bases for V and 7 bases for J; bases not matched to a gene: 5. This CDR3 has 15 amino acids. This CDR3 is CASSDGTGGAYTQYF. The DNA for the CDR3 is TGTGCCAGCAGTGACGGGACAGGGGGCGCCTATACGCAGTATTTT.

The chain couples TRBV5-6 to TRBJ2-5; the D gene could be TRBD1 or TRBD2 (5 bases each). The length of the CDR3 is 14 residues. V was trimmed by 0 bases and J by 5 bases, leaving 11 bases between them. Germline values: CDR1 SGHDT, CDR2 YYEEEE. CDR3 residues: CASSLALGTETQYF. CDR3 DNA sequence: TGTGCCAGCAGCTTGGCCCTGGGGACGGAGACCCAGTACTTC. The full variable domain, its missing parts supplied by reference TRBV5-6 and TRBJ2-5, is DAGVTQSPTHLIKTRGQQVTLRCSPKSGHDTVSWYQQALGQGPQFIFQYYEEEERQRGNFPDRFSGHQFPNYSSELNVNALLLGDSALYLCASSLALGTETQYFGPGTRLLVL.

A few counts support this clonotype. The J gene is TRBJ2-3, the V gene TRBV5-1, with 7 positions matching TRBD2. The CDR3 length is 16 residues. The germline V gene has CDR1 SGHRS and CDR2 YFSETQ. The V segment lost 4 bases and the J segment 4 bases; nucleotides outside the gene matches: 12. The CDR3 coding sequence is TGCGCCAGCAGCCCGGGCCTAGCGGCATATCCAGATACGCAGTATTTT. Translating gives CASSPGLAAYPDTQYF.

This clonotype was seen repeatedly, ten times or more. The CDR3 region is CASSAGVNTEAFF. CDR3 coding DNA: TGTGCCAGCTCGGCAGGGGTGAACACTGAAGCTTTCTTT. The genes are TRBV18 and TRBJ1-1; D is possibly TRBD1 (6 bases). The V end was cut by 6 bases, the J end by 0 bases, with 8 bases between. The CDR3 has 13 amino acids. Germline-derived CDR1 and CDR2 are KGHSH and LQKENI. The whole variable domain, filled in from reference TRBV18 and TRBJ1-1, reads NAGVMQNPRHLVRRRGQEARLRCSPMKGHSHVYWYRQLPEEGLKFMVYLQKENIIDESGMPKERFSAEFPKEGPSILRIQQVVRGDSAAYFCASSAGVNTEAFFGQGTRLTVV.

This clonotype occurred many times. The CDR3 here is CASSSSRTDTQYF. For the CDR3, the DNA is TGTGCCAGCAGCTCGAGCCGCACAGATACGCAGTATTTT. This chain connects TRBV7-3 to TRBJ2-3; D is undetermined. The V gene's germline CDR1 is SGHTA and CDR2 FQGTGA. The CDR3 contains 13 residues. Trimming left V 4 bases short and J 1 base short, with 6 bases between.

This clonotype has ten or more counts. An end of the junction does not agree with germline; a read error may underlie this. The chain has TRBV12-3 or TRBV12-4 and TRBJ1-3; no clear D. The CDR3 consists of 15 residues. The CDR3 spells CASRLSGSSGNTIYF. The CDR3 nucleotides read TGTGCCAGCCGTTTAAGTGGCAGCTCTGGAAACACCATATATTTT.

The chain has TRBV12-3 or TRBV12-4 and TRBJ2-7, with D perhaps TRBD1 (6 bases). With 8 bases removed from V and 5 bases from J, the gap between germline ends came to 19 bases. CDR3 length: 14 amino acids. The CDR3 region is CASSPIQGIDEQYF. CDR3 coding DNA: TGTGCCAGCTCACCAATACAGGGCATCGACGAGCAGTACTTC.

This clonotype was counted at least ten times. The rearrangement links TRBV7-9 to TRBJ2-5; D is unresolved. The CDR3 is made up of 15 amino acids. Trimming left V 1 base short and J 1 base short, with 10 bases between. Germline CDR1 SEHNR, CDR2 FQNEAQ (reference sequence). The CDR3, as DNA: TGTGCCAGCAGCTTAGAGGCTGGCGCCCAAGAGACCCAGTACTTC. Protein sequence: CASSLEAGAQETQYF.

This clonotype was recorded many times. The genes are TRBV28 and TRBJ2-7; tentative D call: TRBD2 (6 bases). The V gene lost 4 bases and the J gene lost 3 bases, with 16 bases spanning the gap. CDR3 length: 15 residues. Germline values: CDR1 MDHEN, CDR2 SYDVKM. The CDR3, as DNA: TGTGCCAGCAGTTCCCTCGGGACTTCGGTCTACGAGCAGTACTTC. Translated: CASSSLGTSVYEQYF.

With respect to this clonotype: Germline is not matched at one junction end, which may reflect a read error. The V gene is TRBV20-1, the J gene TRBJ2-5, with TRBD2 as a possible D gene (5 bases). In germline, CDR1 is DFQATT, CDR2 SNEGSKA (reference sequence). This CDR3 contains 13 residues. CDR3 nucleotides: TGCAGTGCTTCGGGCCCTGGCTGGAGGACCCGGTACTTC. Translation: CSASGPGWRTRYF.

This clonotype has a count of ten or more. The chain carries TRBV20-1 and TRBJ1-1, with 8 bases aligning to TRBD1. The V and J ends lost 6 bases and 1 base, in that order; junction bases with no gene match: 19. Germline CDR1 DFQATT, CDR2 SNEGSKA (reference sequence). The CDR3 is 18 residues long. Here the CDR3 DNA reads TGCAGTGCCTTAAGCGCTGTTGCAGGGGGCAGGGGGAACACTGAAGCTTTCTTT. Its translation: CSALSAVAGGRGNTEAFF.

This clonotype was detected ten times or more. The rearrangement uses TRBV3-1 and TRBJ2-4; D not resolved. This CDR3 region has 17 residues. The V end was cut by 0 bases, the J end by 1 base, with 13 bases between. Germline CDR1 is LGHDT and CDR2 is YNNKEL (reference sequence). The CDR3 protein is CASSQETYLGAKNIQYF. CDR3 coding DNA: TGTGCCAGCAGCCAAGAAACCTACCTCGGGGCCAAAAACATTCAGTACTTC.

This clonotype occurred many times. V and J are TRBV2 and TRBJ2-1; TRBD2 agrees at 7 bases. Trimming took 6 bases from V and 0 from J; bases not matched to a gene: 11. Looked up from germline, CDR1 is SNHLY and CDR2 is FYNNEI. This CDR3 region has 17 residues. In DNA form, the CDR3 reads TGTGCCAGCAGCCTCCTAGCGGTATTAAGCTCCTACAATGAGCAGTTCTTC. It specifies CASSLLAVLSSYNEQFF.

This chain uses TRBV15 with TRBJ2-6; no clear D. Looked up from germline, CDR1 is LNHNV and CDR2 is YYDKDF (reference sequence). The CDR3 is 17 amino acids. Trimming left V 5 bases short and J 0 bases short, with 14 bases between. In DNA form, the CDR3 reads TGTGCCACCAGCCGACCGGACGGTTTCTCTGGGGCCAACGTCCTGACTTTC. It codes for CATSRPDGFSGANVLTF.

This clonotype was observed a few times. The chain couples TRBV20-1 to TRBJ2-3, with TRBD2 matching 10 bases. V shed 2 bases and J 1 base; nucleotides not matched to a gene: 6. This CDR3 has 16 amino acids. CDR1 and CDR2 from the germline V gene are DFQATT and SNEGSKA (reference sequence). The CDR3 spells CSARSPGTSGTDTQYF. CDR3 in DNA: TGCAGTGCTAGATCCCCCGGGACTAGCGGCACAGATACGCAGTATTTT.

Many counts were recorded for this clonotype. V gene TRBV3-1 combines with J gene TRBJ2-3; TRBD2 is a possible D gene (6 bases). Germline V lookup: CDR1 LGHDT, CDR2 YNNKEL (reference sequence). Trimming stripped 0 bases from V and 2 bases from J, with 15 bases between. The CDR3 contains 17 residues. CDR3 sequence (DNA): TGTGCCAGCAGCCAAGATGTGCTCGGGGGAGCCACAGATACGCAGTATTTT. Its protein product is CASSQDVLGGATDTQYF.

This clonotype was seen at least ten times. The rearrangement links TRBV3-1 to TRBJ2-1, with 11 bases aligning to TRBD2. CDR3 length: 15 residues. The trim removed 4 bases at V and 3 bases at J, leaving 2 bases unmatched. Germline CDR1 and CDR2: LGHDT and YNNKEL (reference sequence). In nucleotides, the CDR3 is TGTGCCAGCAGCCCGGGACTAGCGGACTACAATGAGCAGTTCTTC. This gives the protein CASSPGLADYNEQFF.

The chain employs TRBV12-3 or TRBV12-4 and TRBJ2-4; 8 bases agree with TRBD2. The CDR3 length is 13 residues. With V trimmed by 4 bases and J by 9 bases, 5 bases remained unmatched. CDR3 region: CASSSGGGTIQYF. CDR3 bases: TGTGCCAGCAGTTCCGGCGGGGGGACCATTCAGTACTTC.

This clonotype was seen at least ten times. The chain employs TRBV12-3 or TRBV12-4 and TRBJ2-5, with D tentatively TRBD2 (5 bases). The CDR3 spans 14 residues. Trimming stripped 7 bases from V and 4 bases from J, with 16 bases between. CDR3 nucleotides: TGTGCCAGCACCCTAGGACGGAGCGGAGAGACCCAGTACTTC. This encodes CASTLGRSGETQYF.